This T cell receptor beta chain was found in a study of cytomegalovirus exposure and HLA in healthy donors. Germline V gives CDR1 KGHSH, CDR2 LQKENI. This CDR3 has 14 amino acids. V dropped 6 bases and J dropped 4 bases, with 15 bases sitting between them. The PCR made use of 60 Vbeta and 13 Jbeta primers. Repertoires were generated with immunoSEQ multiplex PCR, while TCRdb's copy carries only in-frame clones and drops some. The sample yields 150,000 to 200,000 clones, 82% seen once. On this clone itself: The antigen is undetermined.

Study-wide results and limits: A link between a missense DCLRE1C variant and TCR beta V- and J-gene trimming emerged from a later analysis. It was likely that a cluster of highly shared sequence variants was a sequencing artifact.

The sequence was collected from a man in his forties in good health and CMV-seronegative. V and J are TRBV18 and TRBJ2-5; perhaps TRBD1 as D (6 bases). Source material: PBMCs. The DNA of the CDR3 is TGTGCCAGCTCCCGCCGACAGGAAACAGAGACCCAGTACTTC. Encoded protein: CASSRRQETETQYF.